At least ten counts were recorded for the clone carrying this TCR beta chain. What it binds is unknown. Preparation of the TCRbeta library used unique molecular identifiers. TCRdb itself ran the PCR reads through MiXCR, one entry per CDR3 protein. Among more than 120,000 distinct CDR3 sequences listed, roughly 9% were seen once. The record originates from a study of T-cell reconstitution after alpha-beta-depleted transplantation in children. The CDR3 loop spans 18 amino acids. Germline V gene data show CDR1 as SGHRS and CDR2 as YFSETQ. J gave up 3 bases and V 0 bases, and 10 bases lay outside the gene matches. Overall study results and limits: The high TCRbeta diversity at day 60 in some patients came from surviving recipient T cells and thymic progenitors. It was reported that alpha-beta T cells came from several hundred expanded graft clones (about two months after transplant). At one year after transplant, newly produced T cells mostly accounted for T-cell counts and diversity.

This sequence was found in a female patient aged 2 to 10 who had a stem cell transplant for congenital amegakaryocytic thrombocytopenia, so the T cells may come from the graft donor. Sequenced material: PBMCs, mostly from graft donor cells, taken 180 days after TCRalphabeta/CD19-depleted stem cell transplant. The rearrangement uses TRBV5-1 and TRBJ2-7; TRBD2 matches at 12 bases. In DNA, the CDR3 is TGCGCCAGCAGCTTGGCGGCTAGCGGGAGGGCCGACTACTACGAGCAGTACTTC. Its protein product is CASSLAASGRADYYEQYF.